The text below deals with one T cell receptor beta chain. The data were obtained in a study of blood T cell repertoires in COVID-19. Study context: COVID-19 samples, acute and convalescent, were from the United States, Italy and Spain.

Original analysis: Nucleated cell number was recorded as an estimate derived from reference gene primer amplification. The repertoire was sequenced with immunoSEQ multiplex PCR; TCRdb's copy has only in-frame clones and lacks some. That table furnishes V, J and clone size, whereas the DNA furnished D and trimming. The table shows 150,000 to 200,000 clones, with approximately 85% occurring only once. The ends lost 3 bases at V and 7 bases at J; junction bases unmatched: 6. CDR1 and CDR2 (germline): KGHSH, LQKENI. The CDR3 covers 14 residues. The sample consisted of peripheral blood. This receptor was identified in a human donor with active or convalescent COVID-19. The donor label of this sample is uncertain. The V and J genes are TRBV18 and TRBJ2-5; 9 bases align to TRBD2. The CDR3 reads CASSPGSGGATQYF. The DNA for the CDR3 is TGTGCCAGCTCACCGGGTAGCGGGGGAGCGACCCAGTACTTC.